This TCR beta chain was captured in a study of blood T cell repertoires in COVID-19. Background on the study: T cells, B-cell-depleted T cells, or PBMCs supplied cDNA or gDNA.

Per germline, CDR1 SGHTA and CDR2 FQGNSA. The CDR3 contains 13 residues. Trimming took 4 bases from V and 4 from J, leaving 7 bases between them. As handled by the study authors: Amplified reference gene primers provided the basis for estimating nucleated cell counts. TCRdb's copy holds only in-frame clones and misses some; the assay was immunoSEQ multiplex PCR. The V and J calls and the clone size are those of that table, but D and trimming were determined from the DNA. The sample has 120,000 or so clones, 88% seen once. The genes are TRBV7-2 and TRBJ2-2; no firm D call. Sequencing was done on a sample of peripheral blood. This TCR came from a woman aged 50 to 60 with acute or convalescent COVID-19. The CDR3 region has the DNA TGTGCCAGCAGCTATCTTCGCACCGGGGAGCTGTTTTTT. This sequence encodes CASSYLRTGELFF.